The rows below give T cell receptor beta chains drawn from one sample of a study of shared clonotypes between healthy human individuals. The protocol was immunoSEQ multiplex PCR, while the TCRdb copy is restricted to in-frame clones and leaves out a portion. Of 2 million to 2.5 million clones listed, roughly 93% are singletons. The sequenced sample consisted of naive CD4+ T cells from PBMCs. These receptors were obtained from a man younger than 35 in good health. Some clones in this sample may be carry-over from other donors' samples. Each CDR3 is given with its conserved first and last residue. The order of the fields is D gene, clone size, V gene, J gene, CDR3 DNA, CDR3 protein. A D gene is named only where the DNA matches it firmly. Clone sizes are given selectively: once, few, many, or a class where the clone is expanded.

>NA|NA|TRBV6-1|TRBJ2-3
TGTGCCAGCATAGTCGGCGGGACCTACACAGATACGCAGTATTTT
CASIVGGTYTDTQYF
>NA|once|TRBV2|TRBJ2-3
TGTGCCAGCAGTCCGGGCATGGGGAGGGATACGCAGTATTTT
CASSPGMGRDTQYF
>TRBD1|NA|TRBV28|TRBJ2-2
TGTGCCAGCAGTTCTCCGGGACAGGGTTCGAACGCCGGGGAGCTGTTTTTT
CASSSPGQGSNAGELFF
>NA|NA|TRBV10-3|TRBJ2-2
TGTGCCATCAGTGAGTTGGCGGCGGACACCGGGGAGCTGTTTTTT
CAISELAADTGELFF
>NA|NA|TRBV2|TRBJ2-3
TGTGCCAGCTTTCTAAGTCCTAATACGCAGTATTTT
CASFLSPNTQYF
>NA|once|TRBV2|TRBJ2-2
TGTGCCAGCAGTCCAGACCCCCCCGGGGAGCTGTTTTTT
CASSPDPPGELFF
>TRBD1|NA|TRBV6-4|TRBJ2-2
TGTGCCAGCAGGGCGAACAGGGGGGACACCGGGGAGCTGTTTTTT
CASRANRGDTGELFF
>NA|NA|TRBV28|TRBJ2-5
TGTGCCAGCAGTTTCGAAGGGGAGGTGGGACAAGAGACCCAGTACTTC
CASSFEGEVGQETQYF
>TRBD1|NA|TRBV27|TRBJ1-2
TGTGCCAGCAGTTTACAGACAGGGGACGCATACTATGGCTACACCTTC
CASSLQTGDAYYGYTF
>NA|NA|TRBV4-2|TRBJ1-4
TGTGCCAGCAGCCAACACAGGGTTACTAATGAAAAACTGTTTTTT
CASSQHRVTNEKLFF
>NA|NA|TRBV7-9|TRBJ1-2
TGTGCCAGCAGCTTAGAGGCCGGTGGCACCTTC
CASSLEAGGTF
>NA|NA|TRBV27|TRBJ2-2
TGTGCCAGCAGTTTGATCGCGAACACCGGGGAGCTGTTTTTT
CASSLIANTGELFF
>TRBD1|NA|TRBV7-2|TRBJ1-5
TGTGCCAGCAGCTACGACAGGGATCAGCCCCAGCATTTT
CASSYDRDQPQHF
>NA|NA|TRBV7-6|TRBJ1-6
TGTGCCAGCAGCCACGGGGGAATCGAGCCCCTCCACTTT
CASSHGGIEPLHF
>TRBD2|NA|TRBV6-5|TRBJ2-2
TGTGCCAGCAGTCCCGGGACTATGAACACCGGGGAGCTGTTTTTT
CASSPGTMNTGELFF
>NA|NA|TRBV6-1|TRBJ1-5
TGTGCCATCGGCCAGCCCCAGCATTTT
CAIGQPQHF
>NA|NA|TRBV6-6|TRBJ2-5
TGTGCCAGCAGTCCCCTTCCACCTCAAGAGACCCAGTACTTC
CASSPLPPQETQYF
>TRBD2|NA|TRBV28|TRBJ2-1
TGTGCCAGCAGTTTCGGGGCGGGAGGACCTTACAATGAGCAGTTCTTC
CASSFGAGGPYNEQFF
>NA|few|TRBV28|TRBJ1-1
TGTGCCAGCAGTCCAACCGACCGGCCTGGGACTGAAGCTTTCTTT
CASSPTDRPGTEAFF
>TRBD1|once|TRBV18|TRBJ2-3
TGTGCCAGCTCACCCCTCCGGGACAGGGGTGCAGATACGCAGTATTTT
CASSPLRDRGADTQYF
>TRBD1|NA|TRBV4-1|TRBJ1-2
TGCGCCAGCAGCCAAGATTGGACAGGGGACTATGGCTACACCTTC
CASSQDWTGDYGYTF
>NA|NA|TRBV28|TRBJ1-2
TGTGCCAGCAGTCAACACAGGGAGGGCTATGGCTACACCTTC
CASSQHREGYGYTF
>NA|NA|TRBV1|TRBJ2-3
TGCACCAGCAGCCCCTGTAGCACAGATACGCAGTATTTT
CTSSPCSTDTQYF
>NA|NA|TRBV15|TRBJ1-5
TGTGCCACCAGCAGACAGTTGGGGTTCTATCAGCCCCAGCATTTT
CATSRQLGFYQPQHF
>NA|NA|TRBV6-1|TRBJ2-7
TGTGCCAGCGCGGGTGGCAGGGGCGGCGAGCAGTACTTC
CASAGGRGGEQYF
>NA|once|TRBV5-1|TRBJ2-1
TGCGCCAGCAGCCCTTTTCAAGGTGATTACAATGAGCAGTTCTTC
CASSPFQGDYNEQFF
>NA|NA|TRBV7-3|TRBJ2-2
TGTGCCAGCAGCTTAACGGATGGCGGGGAGCTGTTTTTT
CASSLTDGGELFF